Shown below are 18 T cell receptor beta chains from a single sample sequenced in a study of human T cells and chemical hapten exposure. In TCRdb, the RACE reads were re-called with MiXCR into one record per CDR3 protein. This sample has more than 80,000 distinct CDR3 sequences, with about 10% found just once. The time point denotes: patch test 2, 6 weeks after DPC sensitization. Treatment noted: therapeutic diphenylcyclopropenone sensitization with weekly scalp DPC. This specimen was whole blood, taken in connection with sensitization to the hapten diphenylcyclopropenone (DPC). These receptors were taken from a woman aged 50 to 60 with alopecia areata. Some clones in this sample may be carry-over from other donors' samples.

The chain recombines TRBV18 with TRBJ1-6, with D tentatively TRBD1 (6 bases). Germline CDR1 is KGHSH and CDR2 is LQKENI. The CDR3 runs 15 residues. The V end lost 6 bases, the J end lost 7 bases, and 16 bases lay between the germline ends. The CDR3 is CASSPRAGENSPLHF. DNA of the CDR3: TGTGCCAGCTCCCCCAGGGCAGGGGAAAATTCACCCCTCCACTTT.

This clonotype was counted at least ten times. The chain couples TRBV6-6 to TRBJ2-7; a possible D gene is TRBD1 (5 bases). The ends were cut back, 0 bases at V and 2 bases at J, with 17 bases in the middle. The CDR3 is made up of 17 amino acids. CDR1 is MNHNY and CDR2 is SVGAGI in the germline V gene (reference sequence). Here the CDR3 reads CASSYSGSGIRTYEQYF. The CDR3 region has the DNA TGTGCCAGCAGTTACTCGGGGTCAGGGATAAGAACCTACGAGCAGTACTTC.

This clonotype was detected a few times. The chain carries TRBV4-1 and TRBJ1-1; 7 bases align to TRBD1. Unmatched junction bases numbered 8, after V lost 0 bases and J lost 7 bases. CDR1 and CDR2 from the germline V gene are MGHRA and YSYEKL. The CDR3 runs 15 residues. The CDR3 nucleotides are TGCGCCAGCAGCCAAGATTCCAACCGGGACAGTGAAGCTTTCTTT. It yields the protein CASSQDSNRDSEAFF.

As concerns this clonotype: Mismatch with germline at one junction end may stem from a read error. The chain carries TRBV7-8 and TRBJ2-7; D unclear. CDR1 is SGHVS, CDR2 FQNEAQ, per germline. This CDR3 region has 15 residues. The CDR3 loop reads CASSLVLHATSERYF. DNA for the CDR3: TGTGCCAGCAGCTTAGTGTTGCATGCAACAAGCGAGCGGTACTTC.

This clonotype was counted between two and nine times. The V and J genes are TRBV21-1 and TRBJ2-7. TRBV21-1 is flagged as a pseudogene. The CDR3 is made up of 13 amino acids. CDR3 amino acids: CASSTSNPYEQYF. In DNA form, the CDR3 reads TGTGCCAGCAGCACGTCAAACCCGTACGAGCAGTACTTC.

J is TRBJ2-5 and V is TRBV3-1, with a weak D call TRBD1 (6 bases). The CDR3 totals 16 residues. CDR1 and CDR2 from the germline V gene are LGHDT and YNNKEL (reference sequence). Trimming pared 6 bases from V and 4 bases from J, leaving 21 bases between. This CDR3 reads CASRPGPGHGLETQYF. CDR3 sequence (DNA): TGTGCCAGCAGACCTGGCCCGGGACACGGGTTAGAGACCCAGTACTTC.

CDR3 in amino acids: CASSPEQGAIAQFF. The CDR3 nucleotides are TGTGCCAGCTCACCGGAACAGGGGGCGATCGCGCAGTTCTTC. The chain employs TRBV18 and TRBJ2-1; 9 bases match TRBD1. The length of the CDR3 is 14 residues. V gave up 3 bases and J gave up 12 bases; unmatched junction bases: 9. Germline CDR1 KGHSH, CDR2 LQKENI.

Comment on this clonotype: A junction end diverges from the germline sequence, so it may reflect a read error. The gene calls are TRBV2 and TRBJ2-7; D is uncertain. CDR3 length: 11 amino acids. The V gene's germline CDR1 is SNHLY and CDR2 FYNNEI. CDR3 DNA sequence: TGTGCCAGCAATGAAGTATACGAGCAGTACTTC. Protein: CASNEVYEQYF.

This clonotype was seen at least ten times. The CDR3 sequence: CASSLIFASTDTQYF. The CDR3 DNA is TGTGCCAGCAGCTTAATTTTCGCAAGCACAGATACGCAGTATTTT. The V call is TRBV7-2, the J call TRBJ2-3; D uncertain. Germline V lookup: CDR1 SGHTA, CDR2 FQGNSA. The CDR3 is made up of 15 amino acids. V lost 2 bases to trimming and J lost 0 bases, with 9 bases between them.

The table lists this clonotype with many counts. The V call is TRBV29-1, the J call TRBJ2-5, with unresolved D. This CDR3 is 14 amino acids long. Germline-derived CDR1 and CDR2 are SQVTM and ANQGSEA. V was pared by 0 bases and J by 7 bases, with 15 bases between. Here the CDR3 DNA reads TGCAGCGTTGAAGATTACGACCGTCCAGTGACCCAGTACTTC. This sequence encodes CSVEDYDRPVTQYF.

This clonotype is termed medium-sized. The gene calls are TRBV18 and TRBJ2-7; 11 bases align to TRBD1. From germline, CDR1 is KGHSH and CDR2 LQKENI. The CDR3 totals 17 residues. V dropped 1 base and J dropped 2; count of bases not matched to a gene: 7. CDR3 DNA: TGTGCCAGCTCACCACTTTCGGGGACAGGGGGTGCCTACGAGCAGTACTTC. This gives the protein CASSPLSGTGGAYEQYF.

This chain joins TRBV20-1 and TRBJ2-2; D not resolved. Trimming stripped 1 base from V and 4 bases from J, with 7 bases between. The germline CDR1 and CDR2 sequences are DFQATT and SNEGSKA (reference sequence). The CDR3 runs to 13 residues. CDR3 amino acids: CSARVRSTGELFF. The CDR3 nucleotides read TGCAGTGCTAGAGTTAGGAGCACCGGGGAGCTGTTTTTT.

V is TRBV28 and J is TRBJ2-1, with TRBD2 matching over 7 bases. The junction had 15 bases not matched to a gene; V was cut back by 3 bases and J by 7 bases. The germline CDR1 and CDR2 sequences are MDHEN and SYDVKM. CDR3 length equals 17 residues. For the CDR3, the DNA is TGTGCCAGCAGTTTGGCGAAATTAGCGGGTTGGGTGAATGAGCAGTTCTTC. Translated: CASSLAKLAGWVNEQFF.

Ten or more counts support this clonotype. The rearrangement uses TRBV29-1 and TRBJ2-7, with D unclear. Trimming took off 6 bases at V and 3 bases at J, with 15 bases between the two ends. Germline V gene sequence: CDR1 SQVTM, CDR2 ANQGSEA. This CDR3 is 13 amino acids long. CDR3 coding DNA: TGCAGCGTCGCTCGGGCCTCTTTCTACGAGCAGTACTTC. It encodes CSVARASFYEQYF.

Many counts were recorded for this clonotype. The gene calls are TRBV2 and TRBJ2-2; 9 bases align to TRBD2. V lost 2 bases to trimming and J lost 6 bases; unmatched junction nucleotides: 1. The CDR3 runs 14 residues. Germline-derived CDR1 and CDR2 are SNHLY and FYNNEI. CDR3 coding DNA: TGTGCCAGCAGTGAAACTAGCGGGCCCGGGGAGCTGTTTTTT. It encodes CASSETSGPGELFF.

This clonotype has ten or more counts. This chain uses TRBV11-2 with TRBJ2-5, with 9 nucleotides matching TRBD1. Unmatched junction bases numbered 7, after V lost 4 bases and J lost 7 bases. CDR3 length equals 14 residues. Germline V gene lookup returns CDR1 SGHAT and CDR2 FQNNGV. Here the CDR3 reads CASSSPDRGGTQYF. The CDR3 coding sequence is TGTGCCAGCAGCTCACCGGACAGGGGAGGGACCCAGTACTTC.

This clonotype has a handful of counts. The chain links TRBV7-8 to TRBJ1-5; the D gene is possibly TRBD1 (5 bases). V was shortened by 3 bases and J by 0 bases, with 15 bases between the two germline ends. Germline-derived CDR1 and CDR2 are SGHVS and FQNEAQ. This CDR3 has 17 amino acids. CDR3 residues: CASSFIPGRYSNQPQHF. DNA of the CDR3: TGTGCCAGCAGCTTTATACCGGGACGATATAGCAATCAGCCCCAGCATTTT.

CDR3 DNA: TGCGCCAGCAGCTTAGGGCAGGGACCCTACGAGCAGTACTTC. Amino acid sequence: CASSLGQGPYEQYF. This chain uses TRBV5-1 with TRBJ2-7; D assignment may be TRBD1 or TRBD2 (5 bases each). This CDR3 contains 14 residues. Germline CDR1 reads SGHRS; CDR2 reads YFSETQ. Between the trimmed V and J ends, which lost 2 bases and 2 bases, there was a span of 11 bases.